These 9 T cell receptor beta chains share one sample of origin, sequenced in a study of T cells expressing NK-cell markers. TCRdb reanalyzed the 5' RACE reads and collapses them to one entry per CDR3 protein, without DNA. The specimen's table records some 410,000 distinct CDR3 sequences. Source material: blood T cells: a sorted CD56 or NKG2C T cell subset, CD4+ or CD8+ T cells, or bulk PBMC T cells (not recorded which). The receptors stem from a woman aged 18 to 69 in good health.

The V call is TRBV29-1, the J call TRBJ2-5; TCRdb reports TRBD2, a call that lacks DNA to check it against. Germline CDR1 SQVTM, CDR2 ANQGSEA. This CDR3 is built from 14 residues. CDR3 in amino acids: CSVVPAVRQETQYF. Complete variable domain (other parts from reference TRBV29-1 and TRBJ2-5): SAVISQKPSRDICQRGTSLTIQCQVDSQVTMMFWYRQQPGQSLTLIATANQGSEATYESGFVIDKFPISRPNLTFSTLTVSNMSPEDSSIYLCSVVPAVRQETQYFGPGTRLLVL.

The rearrangement uses TRBV28 and TRBJ2-2; absent DNA, TCRdb's TRBD2 call cannot be checked. In germline, CDR1 is MDHEN, CDR2 SYDVKM. The CDR3 spans 14 residues. CDR3 amino acids: CASSFPREGGELFF.

This chain joins TRBV27 and TRBJ1-2; no DNA is available, so the TRBD1 call from TCRdb remains unchecked. This CDR3 region has 15 residues. The germline V gene encodes CDR1 MNHEY and CDR2 SMNVEV (reference sequence). CDR3 amino acids: CASSLGRGGAYGYTF.

This chain uses TRBV2 with TRBJ1-2. From germline, CDR1 is SNHLY and CDR2 FYNNEI. This CDR3 comprises 15 residues. CDR3 sequence reads: CASSPQLTVSDGYTF.

This chain connects TRBV6-1 to TRBJ2-1; the TRBD2 assignment by TCRdb is unverifiable without DNA. The CDR3 has 16 residues. CDR1 is MNHNS, CDR2 SASEGT, per germline. The chain's CDR3 is CASIRSGRAPGNEQFF.

The V gene is TRBV27, the J gene TRBJ2-7; TCRdb selects TRBD2, and the lack of DNA leaves this call unchecked. The CDR3 totals 15 residues. Germline CDR1 is MNHEY and CDR2 is SMNVEV (reference sequence). The CDR3 is CASRLMSSGRHEQYF.

This chain links TRBV20-1 with TRBJ1-2. Germline V CDR1 and CDR2: DFQATT, SNEGSKA (reference sequence). The length of the CDR3 is 13 residues. The CDR3 reads CSARDPTNYGYTF.

This rearrangement joins TRBV12-3 or TRBV12-4 to TRBJ2-4; there is no DNA to check the TCRdb D call of TRBD1. The CDR3 has 15 amino acids. This CDR3 is CASTQTGTSKNIQYF.

V is TRBV30 and J is TRBJ1-2; TCRdb's D call of TRBD1 is untestable without DNA. The germline gives CDR1 GTSNPN, CDR2 SVGIG (reference sequence). This CDR3 comprises 15 residues. The CDR3: CAWSVSQGGNYGYTF.